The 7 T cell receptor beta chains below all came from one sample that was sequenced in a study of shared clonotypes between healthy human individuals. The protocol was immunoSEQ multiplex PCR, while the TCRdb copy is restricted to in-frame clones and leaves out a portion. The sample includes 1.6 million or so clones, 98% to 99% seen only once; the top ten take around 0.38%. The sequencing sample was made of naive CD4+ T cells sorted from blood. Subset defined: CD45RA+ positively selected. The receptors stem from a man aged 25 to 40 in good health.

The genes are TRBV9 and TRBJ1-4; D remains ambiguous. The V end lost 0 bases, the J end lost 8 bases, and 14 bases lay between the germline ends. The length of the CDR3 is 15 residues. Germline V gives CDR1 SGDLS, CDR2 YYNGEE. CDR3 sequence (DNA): TGTGCCAGCAGCGTAGTCGAGGGCGCTCGGGAAAAACTGTTTTTT. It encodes CASSVVEGAREKLFF.

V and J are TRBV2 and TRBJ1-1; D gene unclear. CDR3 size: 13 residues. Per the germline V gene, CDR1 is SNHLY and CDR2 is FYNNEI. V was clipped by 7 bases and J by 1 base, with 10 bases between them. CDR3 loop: CASNRGGNTEAFF. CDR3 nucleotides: TGTGCCAGCAATCGAGGTGGGAACACTGAAGCTTTCTTT. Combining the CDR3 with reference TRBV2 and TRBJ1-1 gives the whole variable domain EPEVTQTPSHQVTQMGQEVILRCVPISNHLYFYWYRQILGQKVEFLVSFYNNEISEKSEIFDDQFSVERPDGSNFTLKIRSTKLEDSAMYFCASNRGGNTEAFFGQGTRLTVV.

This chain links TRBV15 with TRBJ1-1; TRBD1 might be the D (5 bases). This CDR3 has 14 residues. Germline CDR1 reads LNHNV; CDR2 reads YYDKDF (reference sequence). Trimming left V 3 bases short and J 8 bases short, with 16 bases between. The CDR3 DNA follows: TGTGCCACCAGCAGCCTCCGGGACGCCTCCGAAGCTTTCTTT. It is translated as CATSSLRDASEAFF.

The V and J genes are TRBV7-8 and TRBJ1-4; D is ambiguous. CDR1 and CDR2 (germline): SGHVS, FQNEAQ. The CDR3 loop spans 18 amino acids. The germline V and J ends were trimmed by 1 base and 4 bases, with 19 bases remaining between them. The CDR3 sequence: CASSLGSPEDDYNEKLFF. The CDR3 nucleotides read TGTGCCAGCAGCTTAGGAAGTCCGGAGGATGACTATAATGAAAAACTGTTTTTT.

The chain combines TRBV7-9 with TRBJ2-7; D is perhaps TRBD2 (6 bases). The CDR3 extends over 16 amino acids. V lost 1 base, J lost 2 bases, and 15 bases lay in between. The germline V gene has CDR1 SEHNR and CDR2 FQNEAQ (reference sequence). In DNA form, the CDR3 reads TGTGCCAGCAGCTTAGTGGAGGGGTTCGTTCCCTACGAGCAGTACTTC. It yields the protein CASSLVEGFVPYEQYF.

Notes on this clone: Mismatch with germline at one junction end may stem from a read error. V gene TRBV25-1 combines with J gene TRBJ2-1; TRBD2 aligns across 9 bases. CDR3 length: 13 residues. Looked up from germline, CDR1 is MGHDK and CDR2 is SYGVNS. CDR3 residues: CASSDLRGLARIF. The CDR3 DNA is TGTGCCAGCAGTGACCTTAGGGGACTAGCCCGAATCTTC.

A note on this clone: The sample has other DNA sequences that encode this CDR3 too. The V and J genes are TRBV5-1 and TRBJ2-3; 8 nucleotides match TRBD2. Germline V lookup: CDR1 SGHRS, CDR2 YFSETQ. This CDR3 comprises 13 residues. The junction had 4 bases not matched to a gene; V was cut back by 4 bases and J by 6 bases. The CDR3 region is CASSLGLADTQYF. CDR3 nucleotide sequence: TGCGCCAGCAGCCTAGGACTAGCCGATACGCAGTATTTT.